These T cell receptor beta chains were read from a single sample in a study of cytomegalovirus exposure and HLA in healthy donors. TCRdb keeps only in-frame clones here, not all; method: immunoSEQ multiplex PCR. This sample has roughly 130,000 clones, with about 62% found just once. Input material: PBMCs. All receptors derive from a woman aged 35 to 49 in good health and CMV-seropositive. CDR3s include the opening cysteine and the closing phenylalanine or tryptophan. The D gene is left open where the match is weak. Not all rows give a size; the values are once, few, many and, for expanded clones, a class.

size	D	V	J	DNA	CDR3
NA	TRBD2	TRBV10-1	TRBJ2-2	TGCGCCAGCAGTGAAGTAGCGGGTCGGGCCACCGGGGAGCTGTTTTTT	CASSEVAGRATGELFF
NA	TRBD2	TRBV5-4	TRBJ2-7	TGTGCCAGCAGCCCCGGGGGGGTAACCTACGAGCAGTACTTC	CASSPGGVTYEQYF
NA	NA	TRBV9	TRBJ2-7	TGTGCCAGCAGCGTAACCGACCGGCGGGAATCCTACGAGCAGTACTTC	CASSVTDRRESYEQYF
NA	TRBD2	TRBV5-1	TRBJ2-3	TGCGCCAGCAGCGCGGGACTAGCGGGAGTGATAGATACGCAGTATTTT	CASSAGLAGVIDTQYF
few	TRBD2	TRBV29-1	TRBJ2-7	TGCAGCGCCTCAACGGGGGGGTTCGAGCAGTACTTC	CSASTGGFEQYF
NA	TRBD2	TRBV4-1	TRBJ2-7	TGCGCCAGCAGCCAAGGGGTATTAGCGGGAGTCGACGAGCAGTACTTC	CASSQGVLAGVDEQYF
NA	TRBD2	TRBV6-1	TRBJ2-2	TGTGCCAGCACTAGCGGGAGTCAGAACACCGGGGAGCTGTTTTTT	CASTSGSQNTGELFF
NA	NA	TRBV7-9	TRBJ1-5	TGTGCCAGCAGCTCACAGCAGAATCAGCCCCAGCATTTT	CASSSQQNQPQHF
NA	TRBD1	TRBV5-1	TRBJ1-1	TGCGCCAGCAGCTTGGCAGGGGGAAGTACTGAAGCTTTCTTT	CASSLAGGSTEAFF
NA	TRBD2	TRBV5-1	TRBJ2-1	TGCGCCAGCAGCTTGTTAGCGGGGGGGCGTCTCAATGAGCAGTTCTTC	CASSLLAGGRLNEQFF